This entry lists 31 T cell receptor beta chains sequenced from one sample in a study of vaccination effects on CD4 cells after COVID-19. Some clones are missing from TCRdb's copy, which holds only in-frame ones; the method was immunoSEQ multiplex PCR. The data contain tens of thousands of clones, approximately 73% of them singletons. These receptors lack a known antigen. With the ViraFEST assay, the study expanded antigen-specific CD4+ T cells using viral peptide pools, then sequenced them. When less than 11 days of culture had elapsed, CD4+ T cells were isolated. Among the vaccine recipients, none had a prior SARS-CoV-2 infection, and nucleocapsid antibodies were negative. Sequences were derived from CD4+ T cells from PBMCs cultured with SARS-CoV-2 spike peptides, sampled before COVID-19 vaccination. The receptors derive from a human donor who received a COVID-19 vaccine.

The CDR3 bases are TGTGCCAGCAGCTTTCGGACGGTGAGCTCCTACAATGAGCAGTTCTTC. Residues: CASSFRTVSSYNEQFF. V gene TRBV13 combines with J gene TRBJ2-1, with no clear D. CDR3 length: 16 amino acids. Deletions cut 3 bases from V and 0 bases from J, with 12 bases between. Germline CDR1 reads PRHDT; CDR2 reads FYEKMQ (reference sequence). Complete variable domain (other parts from reference TRBV13 and TRBJ2-1): AAGVIQSPRHLIKEKRETATLKCYPIPRHDTVYWYQQGPGQDPQFLISFYEKMQSDKGSIPDRFSAQQFSDYHSELNMSSLELGDSALYFCASSFRTVSSYNEQFFGPGTRLTVL.

CDR3 coding DNA: TGTGCCAGTAGTACCCCGTTTGAAGATAGCAATCAGCCCCAGCATTTT. Protein product: CASSTPFEDSNQPQHF. J is TRBJ1-5 and V is TRBV19; unclear D gene. Germline CDR1 reads LNHDA; CDR2 reads SQIVND (reference sequence). The CDR3 covers 16 residues. Trimming took off 4 bases at V and 0 bases at J, with 13 bases between the two ends. Variable domain in full (rest from reference TRBV19 and TRBJ1-5): DGGITQSPKYLFRKEGQNVTLSCEQNLNHDAMYWYRQDPGQGLRLIYYSQIVNDFQKGDIAEGYSVSREKKESFPLTVTSAQKNPTAFYLCASSTPFEDSNQPQHFGDGTRLSIL.

The chain is built from TRBV30 and TRBJ1-2; D is uncertain. The CDR3 length is 13 residues. Trimming shortened V by 2 bases and J by 4 bases, and 11 bases separated the two germline ends. Germline V lookup: CDR1 GTSNPN, CDR2 SVGIG (reference sequence). The CDR3 reads CAWSPLGSYGYTF. As DNA, the CDR3 is TGTGCCTGGAGTCCCTTGGGGAGCTATGGCTACACCTTC.

J is TRBJ2-2 and V is TRBV11-1; 12 bases line up with TRBD1. Germline V gives CDR1 SGHAT, CDR2 FQDESV (reference sequence). The CDR3 consists of 15 residues. The junction had 4 bases not matched to a gene; V was cut back by 5 bases and J by 6 bases. DNA for the CDR3: TGTGCCAGCAGCCCGGGACAGGGGGCAGCCGGGGAGCTGTTTTTT. This encodes CASSPGQGAAGELFF.

J is TRBJ1-1 and V is TRBV19; D unclear. The V end lost 5 bases, the J end lost 11 bases, and 18 bases lay between the germline ends. The CDR3 sequence is 13 residues long. Germline CDR1 and CDR2: LNHDA and SQIVND (reference sequence). The CDR3 bases are TGTGCCAGTAGTTTTGAAGGATTTGGTAGGGCTTTCTTT. Its translation is CASSFEGFGRAFF.

V is TRBV5-4 and J is TRBJ2-1; D remains unclear. The CDR3 runs 14 residues. Trimming pared 7 bases from V and 5 bases from J, leaving 16 bases between. Germline V gives CDR1 SGHNT, CDR2 YYREEE (reference sequence). The CDR3 bases are TGTGCCAGCTCCCCGCGGCGTAAGGACAATGAGCAGTTCTTC. Protein sequence: CASSPRRKDNEQFF.

V is TRBV4-1 and J is TRBJ1-6, with 10 nucleotides matching TRBD1. V shed 3 bases and J 10 bases; nucleotides not matched to a gene: 6. The CDR3 contains 15 residues. CDR1 is MGHRA, CDR2 YSYEKL, per germline. The CDR3 loop reads CASSQGQGYRSPLHF. CDR3 bases: TGCGCCAGCAGCCAGGGACAGGGGTATAGGTCACCCCTCCACTTT.

This chain uses TRBV7-2 with TRBJ2-7, with 7 bases aligning to TRBD2. CDR3 length: 14 residues. Germline lookup yields CDR1 SGHTA and CDR2 FQGNSA. V shed 10 bases and J 2 bases; nucleotides not matched to a gene: 11. The CDR3 sequence is CAISGAGGTYEQYF. In nucleotides, the CDR3 is TGTGCCATCTCCGGAGCCGGGGGGACCTACGAGCAGTACTTC. Filled out from reference TRBV7-2 and TRBJ2-7, the complete variable domain reads GAGVSQSPSNKVTEKGKDVELRCDPISGHTALYWYRQSLGQGLEFLIYFQGNSAPDKSGLPSDRFSAERTGGSVSTLTIQRTQQEDSAVYLCAISGAGGTYEQYFGPGTRLTVT.

This clone has a handful of counts. This chain connects TRBV5-1 to TRBJ1-2; weak D call: TRBD1 (6 bases). CDR3 length equals 15 residues. Germline CDR1 is SGHRS and CDR2 is YFSETQ. V lost 1 base, J lost 4 bases, and 14 bases lay in between. CDR3 in DNA: TGCGCCAGCAGCTTGAACCCAGGGACACTCTATGGCTACACCTTC. Its protein is CASSLNPGTLYGYTF.

By its share, this clone is large. This chain uses TRBV7-2 with TRBJ2-1, with D perhaps matching TRBD1 (6 bases). CDR1 is SGHTA, CDR2 FQGNSA, per germline. Between the trimmed V and J ends, which lost 5 bases and 2 bases, there was a span of 13 bases. This CDR3 is 15 amino acids long. CDR3 residues: CASSPQWGPYNEQFF. The CDR3 DNA sequence: TGTGCCAGCAGCCCTCAATGGGGGCCCTACAATGAGCAGTTCTTC.

The J gene is TRBJ2-1, the V gene TRBV7-7; perhaps TRBD2 as D (7 bases). The V end was cut by 3 bases, the J end by 8 bases, with 20 bases between. The germline V gene encodes CDR1 SSHAT and CDR2 FNYEAQ (reference sequence). CDR3 size: 16 residues. The CDR3 spells CASSLIAGASSHEQFF. The CDR3 DNA reads as TGTGCCAGCAGCTTGATCGCGGGGGCGAGTAGCCATGAGCAGTTCTTC.

This chain uses TRBV7-8 with TRBJ1-1; maybe TRBD1 (5 bases). The V gene lost 5 bases and the J gene lost 4 bases, with 26 bases spanning the gap. Germline lookup yields CDR1 SGHVS and CDR2 FQNEAQ. The CDR3 sequence is 18 residues long. The CDR3 reads CASSRSGTIFLRGTEAFF. The CDR3 bases are TGTGCCAGCAGCCGCTCCGGGACCATCTTCTTGCGCGGCACTGAAGCTTTCTTT.

The genes are TRBV11-2 and TRBJ2-1; D is unresolved. Germline values: CDR1 SGHAT, CDR2 FQNNGV. The CDR3 loop spans 12 amino acids. V gave up 1 base and J gave up 12 bases, with 10 bases separating them. The CDR3 loop is CASSLVSAGQFF. The CDR3 coding sequence is TGTGCCAGCAGCTTAGTATCAGCTGGGCAGTTCTTC.

The rearrangement joins TRBV3-1 (or the pseudogene TRBV3-2) to TRBJ1-2; 7 bases match TRBD1. The CDR3 spans 13 residues. The germline gives CDR1 LGHDT, CDR2 YNNKEL (reference sequence). V was clipped by 6 bases and J by 5 bases; unmatched bases: 6. This chain's CDR3 is CASSSQGWYGYTF. CDR3 in DNA: TGTGCCAGCAGTTCACAGGGGTGGTATGGCTACACCTTC.

In this sample, this clone turned up a few times. The rearrangement links TRBV10-3 to TRBJ2-7, with D perhaps given as TRBD1 or TRBD2 (5 bases each). This CDR3 has 15 residues. V lost 2 bases to trimming and J lost 2 bases, with 13 bases between them. Germline CDR1 and CDR2: ENHRY and SYGVKD. The CDR3 coding sequence is TGTGCCATCAGTGAGGGTTTGAGGGGCGCCTACGAGCAGTACTTC. Translation gives CAISEGLRGAYEQYF.

The rearrangement uses TRBV25-1 and TRBJ2-5; 7 bases fit TRBD1. After removal of 4 bases from V and 5 bases from J, the junction contained 16 bases not matched to a gene. The length of the CDR3 is 17 residues. Germline V gene sequence: CDR1 MGHDK, CDR2 SYGVNS. CDR3 in amino acids: CASSGRQGSRHWETQYF. CDR3 DNA: TGTGCCAGCAGTGGCCGACAGGGATCCCGACACTGGGAGACCCAGTACTTC.

The J gene is TRBJ2-2, the V gene TRBV5-1; D unresolved. Deletions cut 1 base from V and 0 bases from J, with 4 bases between. The CDR3 extends over 14 amino acids. Germline CDR1 reads SGHRS; CDR2 reads YFSETQ. The CDR3: CASSLRANTGELFF. DNA for the CDR3: TGCGCCAGCAGCTTGCGTGCGAACACCGGGGAGCTGTTTTTT.

The chain employs TRBV7-2 and TRBJ2-5; tentative D call: TRBD2 (6 bases). The CDR3 loop spans 15 amino acids. Per the germline V gene, CDR1 is SGHTA and CDR2 is FQGNSA. V lost 0 bases to trimming and J lost 2 bases, with 10 bases between them. The CDR3: CASSLAAGPQETQYF. The CDR3 bases are TGTGCCAGCAGCTTAGCCGCGGGGCCGCAAGAGACCCAGTACTTC. The whole variable domain, remainder taken from reference TRBV7-2 and TRBJ2-5, is GAGVSQSPSNKVTEKGKDVELRCDPISGHTALYWYRQSLGQGLEFLIYFQGNSAPDKSGLPSDRFSAERTGGSVSTLTIQRTQQEDSAVYLCASSLAAGPQETQYFGPGTRLLVL.

The chain carries TRBV5-8 and TRBJ2-1; TRBD2 aligns across 11 bases. CDR3 length equals 18 residues. Germline loops: CDR1 SGHTS, CDR2 YDEGEE. V lost 0 bases, J lost 1 base, and 6 bases stayed unmatched. The DNA for the CDR3 is TGTGCCAGCAGCTTGGGGGGGACTAGCGGAGGATCCTACAATGAGCAGTTCTTC. Protein: CASSLGGTSGGSYNEQFF.

In its sample, this clone was seen a few times. CDR3 residues: CASGGTSSGANVLTF. The CDR3 DNA sequence: TGCGCCAGCGGAGGGACATCCTCTGGGGCCAACGTCCTGACTTTC. This chain uses TRBV10-1 with TRBJ2-6; D tentatively fits TRBD1 or TRBD2 (6 bases each). V lost 8 bases to trimming and J lost 0 bases, with 11 bases between them. This CDR3 is built from 15 residues. Germline V lookup: CDR1 WNHNN, CDR2 SYGVQD (reference sequence).

The table lists this clone with a few counts. The V gene is TRBV2, the J gene TRBJ2-1; 9 nucleotides line up with TRBD2. With V trimmed by 1 base and J by 3 bases, 4 bases remained unmatched. The CDR3 covers 16 residues. Germline V CDR1 and CDR2: SNHLY, FYNNEI. The CDR3 reads CASSEVRLAVYNEQFF. The CDR3 DNA sequence: TGTGCCAGCAGTGAAGTTCGACTAGCGGTCTACAATGAGCAGTTCTTC.

This clone occurred a few times. V gene TRBV2 combines with J gene TRBJ2-2; 8 nucleotides agree with TRBD1. Trimming removed 7 bases from V and 3 bases from J; junction bases left unmatched: 10. The length of the CDR3 is 16 residues. Germline lookup yields CDR1 SNHLY and CDR2 FYNNEI. Here the CDR3 DNA reads TGTGCCAGCAATCCCCAAACGACAGGGGACACCGGGGAGCTGTTTTTT. Translated: CASNPQTTGDTGELFF.

This clone is categorized as medium-sized (0.01 to 0.1%). V is TRBV6-1 and J is TRBJ2-1; TRBD1 might be the D (5 bases). Deletions cut 2 bases from V and 5 bases from J, with 13 bases between. This CDR3 region has 15 residues. In germline, CDR1 is MNHNS, CDR2 SASEGT. As DNA, the CDR3 is TGTGCCAGCAGTGAACAGGGCCATTCAAACAATGAGCAGTTCTTC. It translates to CASSEQGHSNNEQFF.

This clone was detected a few times. The chain is built from TRBV5-1 and TRBJ1-4; D ambiguous. Germline V gene data show CDR1 as SGHRS and CDR2 as YFSETQ. This CDR3 comprises 15 residues. Trimming took off 1 base at V and 0 bases at J, with 7 bases between the two ends. CDR3 sequence (DNA): TGCGCCAGCAGCTTGACAGCGGCAACTAATGAAAAACTGTTTTTT. Translated, it gives CASSLTAATNEKLFF.

The chain couples TRBV27 to TRBJ1-2; no firm D call. CDR3 length equals 11 residues. V was pared by 6 bases and J by 5 bases, with 7 bases between. Per the germline V gene, CDR1 is MNHEY and CDR2 is SMNVEV (reference sequence). The CDR3 reads CASRRKYGYTF. In DNA form, the CDR3 reads TGTGCCAGCAGGAGAAAGTATGGCTACACCTTC.

This chain uses TRBV5-1 with TRBJ2-5, with no clear D. Germline-derived CDR1 and CDR2 are SGHRS and YFSETQ. The CDR3 has 14 residues. Deletions cut 0 bases from V and 2 bases from J, with 8 bases between. CDR3 DNA sequence: TGCGCCAGCAGCTTGGTTGGGCAGCAAGAGACCCAGTACTTC. Its translation is CASSLVGQQETQYF.

This clone was seen a few times. The chain recombines TRBV19 with TRBJ1-2; TRBD1 might be the D (5 bases). Trimming pared 8 bases from V and 2 bases from J, leaving 15 bases between. This CDR3 is built from 14 residues. Germline V gene sequence: CDR1 LNHDA, CDR2 SQIVND (reference sequence). CDR3 coding DNA: TGTGCCAGTGGCCCCTGGGGGACCAACTATGGCTACACCTTC. It encodes CASGPWGTNYGYTF. The whole variable domain, filled in from reference TRBV19 and TRBJ1-2, reads DGGITQSPKYLFRKEGQNVTLSCEQNLNHDAMYWYRQDPGQGLRLIYYSQIVNDFQKGDIAEGYSVSREKKESFPLTVTSAQKNPTAFYLCASGPWGTNYGYTFGSGTRLTVV.

This chain links TRBV6-2 or TRBV6-3 with TRBJ2-3; 13 nucleotides match TRBD2. V trimming: 5 bases; J trimming: 4 bases; junction bases outside the gene matches: 3. The CDR3 length is 15 residues. The V gene's germline CDR1 is MNHEY and CDR2 SVGEGT. The CDR3 loop reads CASSQGLAGPDTQYF. The CDR3 nucleotides are TGTGCCAGCAGTCAGGGACTAGCGGGGCCAGATACGCAGTATTTT.

V is TRBV10-2 and J is TRBJ2-1; 7 bases are a match to TRBD1. CDR1 is WSHSY, CDR2 SAAADI, per germline. Germline trimming cut 10 bases from V and 8 bases from J; bases unmatched to any gene: 14. CDR3 length: 14 residues. CDR3 loop: CATEKGQYGDEQFF. CDR3 DNA sequence: TGCGCCACCGAGAAGGGACAGTATGGGGATGAGCAGTTCTTC.

The chain couples TRBV9 to TRBJ1-1, with D unresolved. Trimming cost V 0 bases and J 1 base, with 7 bases left between them. In germline, CDR1 is SGDLS, CDR2 YYNGEE. The CDR3 is made up of 14 amino acids. This CDR3 is CASSVGLRNTEAFF. CDR3 nucleotide sequence: TGTGCCAGCAGCGTAGGACTTCGGAACACTGAAGCTTTCTTT.

V is TRBV10-2 and J is TRBJ2-7; unclear D gene. The V gene's germline CDR1 is WSHSY and CDR2 SAAADI. The V end was cut by 8 bases, the J end by 3 bases, with 14 bases between. There are 13 residues in the CDR3. The CDR3 DNA sequence: TGCGCCAGCGGTTTGACGGTGAACTACGAGCAGTACTTC. Translated: CASGLTVNYEQYF.